The next 10 T cell receptor beta chains were all read from a single sample in a study of cytomegalovirus exposure and HLA in healthy donors. This PCR relied on a set of 60 Vbeta primers and 13 Jbeta primers. TCRdb's table, derived via immunoSEQ multiplex PCR, lists solely in-frame clones and lacks some. This sample has approximately 97,000 clones, with less than 80% found just once. The sequenced sample consisted of PBMCs. These TCRs come from a woman in her 40s in good health and CMV-seropositive.

This clone showed up just a few times. The chain joins TRBV6-1 to TRBJ1-5, with D hard to call. Looked up from germline, CDR1 is MNHNS and CDR2 is SASEGT. V lost 3 bases, J lost 6 bases, and 9 bases lay in between. The length of the CDR3 is 13 residues. The CDR3 is CASSEEGSQPQHF. The CDR3 nucleotides read TGTGCCAGCAGTGAGGAGGGCAGTCAGCCCCAGCATTTT.

The V gene is TRBV5-6, the J gene TRBJ1-1, with TRBD1 matching over 9 bases. The length of the CDR3 is 18 residues. Germline V gives CDR1 SGHDT, CDR2 YYEEEE. The junction had 12 bases not matched to a gene; V was cut back by 3 bases and J by 0 bases. The CDR3 nucleotides read TGTGCCAGCAGCTGGACAGGGGCGGACATAACCATGAACACTGAAGCTTTCTTT. Translation gives CASSWTGADITMNTEAFF.

The V gene is TRBV5-1, the J gene TRBJ1-4, with D unresolved. V dropped 0 bases and J dropped 4 bases, with 4 bases sitting between them. The CDR3 is made up of 13 amino acids. Germline assignment: CDR1 SGHRS and CDR2 YFSETQ. The CDR3 region is CASSLVINEKLFF. In DNA, the CDR3 is TGCGCCAGCAGCTTGGTCATTAATGAAAAACTGTTTTTT. Full variable domain (missing parts from reference TRBV5-1 and TRBJ1-4): KAGVTQTPRYLIKTRGQQVTLSCSPISGHRSVSWYQQTPGQGLQFLFEYFSETQRNKGNFPGRFSGRQFSNSRSEMNVSTLELGDSALYLCASSLVINEKLFFGSGTQLSVL.

The chain is built from TRBV7-2 and TRBJ2-1, with TRBD2 identical over 12 bases. The CDR3 spans 13 residues. Germline values: CDR1 SGHTA, CDR2 FQGNSA. V lost 5 bases, J lost 9 bases, and 2 bases stayed unmatched. The CDR3 DNA is TGTGCCAGCAGCCGACTAGCGGGAGTTGAGCAGTTCTTC. Amino acid sequence: CASSRLAGVEQFF.

This chain links TRBV6-5 with TRBJ2-3; a weak D match, TRBD2 (5 bases). CDR1 and CDR2 from the germline V gene are MNHEY and SVGAGI. The CDR3 covers 16 residues. V was pared by 0 bases and J by 0 bases, with 10 bases between. The CDR3 sequence is CASSYSRADSTDTQYF. The CDR3, as DNA: TGTGCCAGCAGTTACTCGAGGGCAGATAGCACAGATACGCAGTATTTT.

The rearrangement uses TRBV20-1 and TRBJ2-7; D call uncertain. Germline V gene sequence: CDR1 DFQATT, CDR2 SNEGSKA (reference sequence). The CDR3 is 11 amino acids. Trimming shortened V by 5 bases and J by 3 bases, and 8 bases separated the two germline ends. The CDR3 region has the DNA TGCAGTGCTCGCCGAGACTACGAGCAGTACTTC. Its protein is CSARRDYEQYF.

This clone came up a few times. The chain joins TRBV7-9 to TRBJ1-2; D is possibly TRBD1 (5 bases). Germline V gives CDR1 SEHNR, CDR2 FQNEAQ (reference sequence). The CDR3 totals 13 residues. Trimming pared 5 bases from V and 0 bases from J, leaving 7 bases between. DNA for the CDR3: TGTGCCAGCAGCCAGGGCCCTAACTATGGCTACACCTTC. Protein: CASSQGPNYGYTF.

The CDR3 DNA reads as TGCAGTGCCGGACAATCGGAGACCCAGTACTTC. Its translation: CSAGQSETQYF. This chain joins TRBV20-1 and TRBJ2-5; maybe TRBD1 (5 bases). The CDR3 runs to 11 residues. Germline values: CDR1 DFQATT, CDR2 SNEGSKA (reference sequence). V was shortened by 6 bases and J by 5 bases, with 10 bases between the two germline ends.

This clone was observed a handful of times. The rearrangement links TRBV6-5 to TRBJ1-3; TRBD1 might be the D (5 bases). From germline, CDR1 is MNHEY and CDR2 SVGAGI. CDR3 length: 15 residues. Trimming left V 7 bases short and J 0 bases short, with 13 bases between. CDR3 DNA sequence: TGTGCCAGCAAACGGGGGGGGAGCTCTGGAAACACCATATATTTT. Amino acid sequence: CASKRGGSSGNTIYF.

The CDR3 spells CASSIGGDQPQHF. The DNA for the CDR3 is TGTGCCAGTAGTATCGGCGGGGATCAGCCCCAGCATTTT. The chain couples TRBV19 to TRBJ1-5; D gene unclear. Trimming took 3 bases from V and 5 from J, leaving 8 bases between them. The CDR3 loop spans 13 amino acids. Germline CDR1 is LNHDA and CDR2 is SQIVND (reference sequence).